The TCR beta chain described here comes from a study of CD8 T cells in Susac syndrome. This CDR3 contains 14 residues. The ends lost 5 bases at V and 4 bases at J; junction bases unmatched: 3. The germline CDR1 and CDR2 sequences are DFQATT and SNEGSKA (reference sequence). An input of about 0.45 to 1 ug of RNA was subjected to reverse transcription using random hexamers. TCRdb used MiXCR to reprocess the immunoSEQ multiplex PCR reads, holding one entry per CDR3 protein. The sample lists about 180,000 distinct CDR3 sequences; over 85% were seen once. Sequenced: CD4+ T cells from PBMCs. The sequence came from a human donor with multiple sclerosis. J is TRBJ2-7 and V is TRBV20-1, with 15 bases that match TRBD2. The CDR3 sequence is CSAVGLAGGYEQYF. As DNA, the CDR3 is TGCAGTGCTGTCGGACTAGCGGGGGGGTACGAGCAGTACTTC.